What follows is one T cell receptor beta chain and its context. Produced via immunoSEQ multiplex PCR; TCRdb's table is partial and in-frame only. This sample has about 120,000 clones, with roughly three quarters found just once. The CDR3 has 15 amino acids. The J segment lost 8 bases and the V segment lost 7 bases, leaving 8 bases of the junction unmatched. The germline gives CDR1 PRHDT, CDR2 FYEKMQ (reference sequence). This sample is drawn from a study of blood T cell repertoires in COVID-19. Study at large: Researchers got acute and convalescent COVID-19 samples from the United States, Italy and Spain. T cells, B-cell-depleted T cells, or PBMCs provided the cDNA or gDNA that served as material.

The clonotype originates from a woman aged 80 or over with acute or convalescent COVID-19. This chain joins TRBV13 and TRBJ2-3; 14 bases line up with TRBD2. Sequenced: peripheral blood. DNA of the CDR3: TGTGCCAGCACCTCGGGACTAGCGGGAGTCGCTACGCAGTATTTT. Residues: CASTSGLAGVATQYF.